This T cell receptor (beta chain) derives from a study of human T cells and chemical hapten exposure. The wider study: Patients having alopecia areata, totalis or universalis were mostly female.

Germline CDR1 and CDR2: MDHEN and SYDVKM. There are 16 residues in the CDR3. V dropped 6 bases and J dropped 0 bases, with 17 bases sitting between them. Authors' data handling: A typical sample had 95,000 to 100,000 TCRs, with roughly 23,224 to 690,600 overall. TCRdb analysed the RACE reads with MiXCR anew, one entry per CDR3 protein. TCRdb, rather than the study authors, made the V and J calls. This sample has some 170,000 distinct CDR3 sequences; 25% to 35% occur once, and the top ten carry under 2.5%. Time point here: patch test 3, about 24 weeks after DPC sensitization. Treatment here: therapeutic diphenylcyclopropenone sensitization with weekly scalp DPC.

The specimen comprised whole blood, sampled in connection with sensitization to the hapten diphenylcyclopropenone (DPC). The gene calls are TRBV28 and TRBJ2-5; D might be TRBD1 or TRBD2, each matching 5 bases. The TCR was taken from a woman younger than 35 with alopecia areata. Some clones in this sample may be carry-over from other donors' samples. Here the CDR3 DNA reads TGTGCCAGCAGCCCCGCCGGGGCAGAGTACCAAGAGACCCAGTACTTC. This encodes CASSPAGAEYQETQYF. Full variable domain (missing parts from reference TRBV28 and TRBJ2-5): DVKVTQSSRYLVKRTGEKVFLECVQDMDHENMFWYRQDPGLGLRLIYFSYDVKMKEKGDIPEGYSVSREKKERFSLILESASTNQTSMYLCASSPAGAEYQETQYFGPGTRLLVL.